The 20 T cell receptor beta chains given below trace back to one sample, sequenced in a study of early T cells in non-severe SARS-CoV-2 infection. TCRdb analysed the 5' RACE reads with MiXCR anew, one entry per CDR3 protein. This table holds 25,000 to 30,000 distinct CDR3 sequences, about 4.5% found once. The sample was whole blood. All receptors derive from an adult who was a healthcare worker with PCR-confirmed SARS-CoV-2 infection or an uninfected control (not recorded which).

The sample holds many counts of this clonotype. This chain joins TRBV7-9 and TRBJ2-3; the match to TRBD1 covers 9 bases. This CDR3 contains 16 residues. Trimming at V came to 2 bases and at J to 3 bases, leaving 6 bases not matched to a gene. The germline CDR1 and CDR2 sequences are SEHNR and FQNEAQ (reference sequence). The CDR3 region is CASSLIVGTGTDTQYF. The CDR3 region has the DNA TGTGCCAGCAGCTTAATCGTAGGGACAGGGACAGATACGCAGTATTTT.

V usage is TRBV7-3 and J usage is TRBJ1-1; TRBD1 might be the D (5 bases). Germline lookup yields CDR1 SGHTA and CDR2 FQGTGA. This CDR3 is built from 13 residues. Trimming cost V 2 bases and J 6 bases, with 10 bases left between them. The CDR3 DNA is TGTGCCAGCAGCTTACGCAGGGAATCTGAAGCTTTCTTT. Translated: CASSLRRESEAFF.

At least ten counts were recorded for this clonotype. The chain has TRBV7-2 and TRBJ2-1, with TRBD2 identical over 10 bases. The CDR3 is made up of 19 amino acids. Germline V lookup: CDR1 SGHTA, CDR2 FQGNSA. The ends lost 5 bases at V and 1 base at J; junction bases unmatched: 14. CDR3 sequence reads: CASSPLGASGSGSYNEQFF. CDR3 bases: TGTGCCAGCAGCCCGCTTGGGGCTAGCGGGAGTGGGTCCTACAATGAGCAGTTCTTC.

This clonotype appeared many times. The chain employs TRBV7-8 and TRBJ1-1, with D unresolved. This CDR3 is built from 13 residues. Trimming stripped 3 bases from V and 4 bases from J, with 9 bases between. In germline, CDR1 is SGHVS, CDR2 FQNEAQ. The DNA for the CDR3 is TGTGCCAGCAGCTTTAAGGTATCCACTGAAGCTTTCTTT. It yields the protein CASSFKVSTEAFF.

This clonotype is labeled large. The chain employs TRBV4-2 and TRBJ2-2, with TRBD2 identical over 10 bases. V dropped 1 base and J dropped 1; count of bases not matched to a gene: 9. CDR3 size: 19 residues. CDR1 is LGHNA and CDR2 is YNFKEQ in the germline V gene. CDR3 amino acids: CASSQGSASGSLNTGELFF. The CDR3 DNA is TGTGCCAGCAGCCAAGGTAGTGCTAGCGGGAGTCTGAACACCGGGGAGCTGTTTTTT.

This clonotype has ten or more counts. CDR3 protein: CASSEWRGAVEITGELFF. The CDR3 bases are TGTGCCAGCAGTGAATGGAGGGGGGCGGTAGAGATAACCGGGGAGCTGTTTTTT. The J gene is TRBJ2-2, the V gene TRBV6-1; D is perhaps TRBD1 or TRBD2 (6 bases each). Germline V gene sequence: CDR1 MNHNS, CDR2 SASEGT. V lost 2 bases and J 5 bases, leaving 21 bases between the germline ends. CDR3 length equals 18 residues.

This clonotype appeared a few times. The V call is TRBV19, the J call TRBJ2-7, with D perhaps TRBD2 (5 bases). Trimming removed 4 bases from V and 1 base from J, with 23 bases in between. The CDR3 covers 18 residues. Germline loops: CDR1 LNHDA, CDR2 SQIVND (reference sequence). The chain's CDR3 is CASSSLSSAASRSYEQYF. CDR3 coding DNA: TGTGCCAGTAGTAGCCTAAGCTCTGCGGCTAGCCGTTCCTACGAGCAGTACTTC.

This clonotype was counted at least ten times. The V gene is TRBV28, the J gene TRBJ2-7; 9 bases are a match to TRBD2. Germline-derived CDR1 and CDR2 are MDHEN and SYDVKM. The V and J ends lost 3 bases and 6 bases, in that order; junction bases with no gene match: 3. The CDR3 covers 13 residues. The CDR3 protein is CASSLLAGAEQYF. CDR3 DNA sequence: TGTGCCAGCAGTTTGTTAGCGGGAGCCGAGCAGTACTTC.

Relative to its sample, this clonotype is medium-sized (0.01 to 0.1%). This chain uses TRBV20-1 with TRBJ2-7; D gene ambiguous. The CDR3 sequence is 15 residues long. Germline assignment: CDR1 DFQATT and CDR2 SNEGSKA (reference sequence). The ends were cut back, 0 bases at V and 6 bases at J, with 18 bases in the middle. The CDR3 nucleotides are TGCAGTGCTAGAGACCACGGGCTGTCTGATCTCGAGCAGTACTTC. It codes for CSARDHGLSDLEQYF.

This clonotype turned up a few times. V is TRBV11-3 and J is TRBJ2-5; 10 bases match TRBD2. Unmatched junction bases numbered 6, after V lost 4 bases and J lost 1 base. There are 16 residues in the CDR3. Germline V gene data show CDR1 as SGHNT and CDR2 as YENEEA. The CDR3: CASSSGTSAIQETQYF. Here the CDR3 DNA reads TGTGCCAGCAGCTCCGGGACTAGCGCTATCCAAGAGACCCAGTACTTC.

In this sample, this clonotype turned up many times. The chain uses TRBV3-1 and TRBJ2-7, with 9 positions matching TRBD1. V trimming: 4 bases; J trimming: 7 bases; junction bases outside the gene matches: 8. The V gene's germline CDR1 is LGHDT and CDR2 YNNKEL (reference sequence). There are 14 residues in the CDR3. The CDR3: CASSLGQGIGEQYF. As DNA, the CDR3 is TGTGCCAGCAGCCTGGGACAGGGTATAGGGGAGCAGTACTTC.

In its sample, this clonotype was seen many times. The rearrangement links TRBV28 to TRBJ1-2; D unresolved. Trimming took off 2 bases at V and 8 bases at J, with 12 bases between the two ends. CDR3 length equals 13 residues. Germline assignment: CDR1 MDHEN and CDR2 SYDVKM. In nucleotides, the CDR3 is TGTGCCAGCAGTTTAATACAGTCCCAGGGCTACACCTTC. Translating it yields CASSLIQSQGYTF.

Many counts were recorded for this clonotype. CDR3 DNA sequence: TGTGCCAGCAGTGCAGCTTTCGGCTACACCTTC. It translates to CASSAAFGYTF. The chain recombines TRBV6-5 with TRBJ1-2; D remains ambiguous. CDR3 length equals 11 residues. Germline V lookup: CDR1 MNHEY, CDR2 SVGAGI. V lost 5 bases and J 8 bases, leaving 9 bases between the germline ends.

The chain employs TRBV11-3 and TRBJ2-3; 8 bases are a match to TRBD2. The germline V gene encodes CDR1 SGHNT and CDR2 YENEEA. Trimming cost V 5 bases and J 6 bases; bases outside gene matches: 13. The CDR3 is 16 amino acids. The CDR3 DNA reads as TGTGCCAGCAGCCCGGGGGGAGCGGGAGCACAGGATACGCAGTATTTT. This sequence encodes CASSPGGAGAQDTQYF.

This clonotype has more than one count but fewer than ten. The V and J genes are TRBV20-1 and TRBJ2-7; 7 nucleotides align to TRBD1. CDR1 is DFQATT and CDR2 is SNEGSKA in the germline V gene (reference sequence). The CDR3 covers 13 residues. V lost 6 bases to trimming and J lost 4 bases; unmatched junction nucleotides: 9. For the CDR3, the DNA is TGCAGTGCCACACGGGACAGCGGTTACGAGCAGTACTTC. This translates into CSATRDSGYEQYF.

This clonotype was seen at least ten times. J is TRBJ1-1 and V is TRBV20-1; perhaps TRBD1 as D (5 bases). From germline, CDR1 is DFQATT and CDR2 SNEGSKA (reference sequence). Trimming stripped 6 bases from V and 6 bases from J, with 14 bases between. The CDR3 is made up of 12 amino acids. CDR3 bases: TGCAGTGCCGTCCGGGGGAGGCCTGAAGCTTTCTTT. As protein: CSAVRGRPEAFF.

This clonotype was detected ten times or more. The chain joins TRBV20-1 to TRBJ1-3; D is unclear. The germline V gene encodes CDR1 DFQATT and CDR2 SNEGSKA (reference sequence). The ends were cut back, 1 base at V and 4 bases at J, with 14 bases in the middle. The CDR3 contains 15 residues. The CDR3 spells CSARVQVDLGNTIYF. The CDR3 DNA sequence: TGCAGTGCTAGAGTCCAGGTTGATCTGGGAAACACCATATATTTT.

This clonotype has a count of ten or more. The chain is built from TRBV4-1 and TRBJ2-5; D remains ambiguous. The CDR3 is 13 residues long. V lost 3 bases and J lost 0, with 5 bases in between. Germline V gives CDR1 MGHRA, CDR2 YSYEKL. CDR3 residues: CASSHQDQETQYF. The CDR3 DNA reads as TGCGCCAGCAGCCACCAGGACCAAGAGACCCAGTACTTC.

Ten or more counts support this clonotype. J is TRBJ2-6 and V is TRBV4-3; D gene unclear. Between the trimmed V and J ends, which lost 1 base and 2 bases, there was a span of 6 bases. Germline V gives CDR1 LGHNA, CDR2 YSLEER. The CDR3 is made up of 15 amino acids. In nucleotides, the CDR3 is TGCGCCAGCAGCCAAGTAGGGACTGGGGCCAACGTCCTGACTTTC. Its translation: CASSQVGTGANVLTF.

Many counts were recorded for this clonotype. The rearrangement links TRBV29-1 to TRBJ2-2; D ambiguous. V lost 4 bases, J lost 6 bases, and 9 bases lay in between. Germline-derived CDR1 and CDR2 are SQVTM and ANQGSEA. The CDR3 contains 12 residues. This CDR3 reads CSVASAAGELFF. The CDR3, as DNA: TGCAGCGTTGCCTCGGCGGCCGGGGAGCTGTTTTTT.